This TCR beta chain was profiled in a study of blood T cell repertoires in COVID-19 (dated by TCRdb to the early 2020s). A note on the overall study: Samples covering the acute and convalescent phases of COVID-19 were provided by collaborators in the United States, Italy and Spain. The prospective study material was composed of cDNA or gDNA derived from T cells, B-cell-depleted T cells, or PBMCs. The sample metadata nearly always contained a de-identified subject ID, COVID-19 status, age in years and sex. Where available, HLA class I and class II types were taken from metadata supplied by the sample provider and were not determined by assay-based typing. The repertoires were released in a freely available public database intended as a resource for research on the immune response to SARS-CoV-2. Deeply sampled blood TCRbeta repertoires from subjects exposed to, actively infected with, or recovered from COVID-19 were included in the dataset. The samples were drawn from two sources: the first 160 participants of the ongoing ImmuneRACE study, and over 1,000 subjects contributed by 6 global collaborators.

Enrolling through a virtual design, the prospective study's participants ranged in age from roughly 18 to 89 years and lived across 24 United States geographic areas. In the prospective study, cohorts were assigned on the basis of participant-reported clinical history obtained from a screening survey and a study questionnaire. For ImmuneRACE Cohort 3, a participant was defined as recovered based on two consecutive negative NP/OP PCR tests, clearance by a healthcare professional, or resolution of symptoms. In the prospective study, whole blood, serum and a nasopharyngeal or oropharyngeal swab were collected from each participant by mobile phlebotomists. Over an approximately 2-month period, participants in the prospective study had the option of providing additional blood draws and questionnaires. Prospective study blood samples were shipped either frozen or at room temperature before DNA extraction.

With regard to this clone: Its antigen is still unknown. One base away there is no much larger clone; base qualities are not given.

The immunoSEQ Assay, a bias-controlled multiplex PCR, was used to amplify TCRbeta CDR3 regions from genomic DNA. The authors processed their data as follows. The number of nucleated cells in each sample was estimated from the amplification of reference gene primers within the assay. To quantify the absolute abundance of each unique TCRbeta CDR3 rearrangement, sequence reads were collapsed and filtered. For each sample, productive Simpson clonality was calculated as the square root of Simpson's diversity index across productive rearrangements. Sourced from immuneACCESS, this table was stored by TCRdb with only in-frame sequences that have V and J called. A share of the clones is absent; for the studies checked, an unresolved V gene accounts for under half, and the remainder has no known explanation. D and trimming come from the DNA, and the V and J calls and clone size come from that table. In all, the sample holds a few hundred thousand clones, and approximately 87% of those were seen once. The biggest ten clones account for roughly 10% of the sample.

The CDR3 sequence holds 18 residues, the cysteine and phenylalanine included. The CDR3 DNA has 54 bases and is translated from base 1. Ends trimmed: V by 4 bases, J by 6 bases; bases unmatched to a gene: 13. In the germline V gene (reference sequence), CDR1 corresponds to LGHDT and CDR2 to YNNKEL. The paper as a whole reports these results and caveats: How much clinical and demographic metadata was included differed by source and by participant, and the metadata was provided uncurated.

This receptor chain uses TRBV3-1 (or the pseudogene TRBV3-2) and TRBJ2-1, and 12 bases in between align with TRBD2. Sequencing was carried out using PBMCs or T cells enriched from blood (not recorded which). The receptor was derived from a woman aged 45-60 years who had recovered from COVID-19. CDR3 sequence: CASSRPALPSGGANEQFF. In nucleotide form, the sequence is TGTGCCAGCAGCCGGCCTGCACTGCCTAGCGGGGGGGCCAATGAGCAGTTCTTC.